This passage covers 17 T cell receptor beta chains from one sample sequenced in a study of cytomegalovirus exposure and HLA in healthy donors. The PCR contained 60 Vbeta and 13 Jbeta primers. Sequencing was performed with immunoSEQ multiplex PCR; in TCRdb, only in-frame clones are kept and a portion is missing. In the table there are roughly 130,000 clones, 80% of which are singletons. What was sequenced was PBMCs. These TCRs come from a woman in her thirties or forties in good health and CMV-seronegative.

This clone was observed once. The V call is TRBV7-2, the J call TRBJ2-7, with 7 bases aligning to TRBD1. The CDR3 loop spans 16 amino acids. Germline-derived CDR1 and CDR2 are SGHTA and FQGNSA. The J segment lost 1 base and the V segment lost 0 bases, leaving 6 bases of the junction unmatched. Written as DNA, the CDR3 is TGTGCCAGCAGCTTAGCCGGGACAGAGCCTTCCTACGAGCAGTACTTC. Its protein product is CASSLAGTEPSYEQYF.

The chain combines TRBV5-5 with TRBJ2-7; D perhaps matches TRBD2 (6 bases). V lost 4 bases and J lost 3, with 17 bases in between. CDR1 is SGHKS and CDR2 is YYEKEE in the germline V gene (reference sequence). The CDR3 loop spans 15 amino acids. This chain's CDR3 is CASSPWGEVGYEQYF. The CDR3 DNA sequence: TGTGCCAGCAGCCCATGGGGGGAAGTGGGCTACGAGCAGTACTTC.

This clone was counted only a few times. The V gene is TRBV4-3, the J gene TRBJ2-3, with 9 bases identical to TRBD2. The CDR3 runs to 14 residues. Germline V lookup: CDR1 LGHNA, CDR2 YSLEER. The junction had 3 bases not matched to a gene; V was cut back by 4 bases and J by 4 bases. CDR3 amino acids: CASSPGLAPDTQYF. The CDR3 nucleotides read TGCGCCAGCAGCCCCGGACTAGCGCCAGATACGCAGTATTTT.

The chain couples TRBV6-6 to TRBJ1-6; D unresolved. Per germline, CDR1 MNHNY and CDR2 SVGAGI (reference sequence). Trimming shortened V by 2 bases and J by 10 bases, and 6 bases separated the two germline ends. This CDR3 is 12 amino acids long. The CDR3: CASSYPRSPLHF. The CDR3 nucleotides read TGTGCCAGCAGTTACCCTAGGTCACCCCTCCACTTT.

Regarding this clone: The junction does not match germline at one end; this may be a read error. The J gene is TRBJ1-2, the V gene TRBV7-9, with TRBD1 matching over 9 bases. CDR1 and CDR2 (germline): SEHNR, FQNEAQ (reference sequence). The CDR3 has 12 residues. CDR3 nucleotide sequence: TGTGCCAGCAGCCCAGGACGACAGGGGGGCCCCTTC. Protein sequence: CASSPGRQGGPF.

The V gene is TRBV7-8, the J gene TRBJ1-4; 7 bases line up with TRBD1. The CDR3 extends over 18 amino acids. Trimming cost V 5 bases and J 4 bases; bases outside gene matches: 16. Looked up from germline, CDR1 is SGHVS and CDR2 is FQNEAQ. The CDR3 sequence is CASSGRTGLGVLNEKLFF. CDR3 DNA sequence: TGTGCCAGCAGCGGACGGACAGGCCTTGGGGTCCTTAATGAAAAACTGTTTTTT.

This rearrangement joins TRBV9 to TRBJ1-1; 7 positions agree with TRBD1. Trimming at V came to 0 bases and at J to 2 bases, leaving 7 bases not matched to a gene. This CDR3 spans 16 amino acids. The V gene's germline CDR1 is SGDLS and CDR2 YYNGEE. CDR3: CASSVALTGDNTEAFF. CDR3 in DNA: TGTGCCAGCAGCGTAGCTCTAACAGGGGATAACACTGAAGCTTTCTTT.

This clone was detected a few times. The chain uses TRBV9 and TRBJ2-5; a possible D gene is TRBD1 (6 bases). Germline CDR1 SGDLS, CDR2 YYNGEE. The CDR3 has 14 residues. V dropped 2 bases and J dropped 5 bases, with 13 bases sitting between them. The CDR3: CASSVGTTRETQYF. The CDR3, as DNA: TGTGCCAGCAGCGTCGGGACAACCCGGGAGACCCAGTACTTC. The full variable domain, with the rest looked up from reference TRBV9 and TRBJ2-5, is DSGVTQTPKHLITATGQRVTLRCSPRSGDLSVYWYQQSLDQGLQFLIQYYNGEERAKGNILERFSAQQFPDLHSELNLSSLELGDSALYFCASSVGTTRETQYFGPGTRLLVL.

In DNA form, the CDR3 reads TGTGCCAGCAGCTTTCCCGCGTGGCGGGGCCCTCGCACAGATACGCAGTATTTT. It yields the protein CASSFPAWRGPRTDTQYF. This chain joins TRBV7-8 and TRBJ2-3; D may be TRBD2 (6 bases). This CDR3 is built from 18 residues. CDR1 is SGHVS, CDR2 FQNEAQ, per germline. Trimming shortened V by 3 bases and J by 1 base, and 20 bases separated the two germline ends.

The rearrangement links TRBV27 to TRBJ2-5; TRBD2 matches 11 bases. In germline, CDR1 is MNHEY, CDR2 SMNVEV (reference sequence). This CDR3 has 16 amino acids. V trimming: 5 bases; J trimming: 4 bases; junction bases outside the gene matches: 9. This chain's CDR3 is CASSLLTSGRRETQYF. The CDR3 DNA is TGTGCCAGCAGTCTCCTAACTAGCGGGAGACGAGAGACCCAGTACTTC.

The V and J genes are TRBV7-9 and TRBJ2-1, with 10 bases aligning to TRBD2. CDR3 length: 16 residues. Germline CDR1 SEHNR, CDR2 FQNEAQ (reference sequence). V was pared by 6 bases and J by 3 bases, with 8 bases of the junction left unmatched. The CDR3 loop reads CASRSALAGVYNEQFF. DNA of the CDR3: TGTGCCAGCAGGAGTGCCCTAGCGGGAGTCTACAATGAGCAGTTCTTC.

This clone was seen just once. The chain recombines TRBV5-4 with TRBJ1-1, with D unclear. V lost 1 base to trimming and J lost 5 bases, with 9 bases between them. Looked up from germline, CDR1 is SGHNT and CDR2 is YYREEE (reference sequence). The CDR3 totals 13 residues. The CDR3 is CASSLRSGTEAFF. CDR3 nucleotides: TGTGCCAGCAGCTTGAGGTCGGGAACTGAAGCTTTCTTT.

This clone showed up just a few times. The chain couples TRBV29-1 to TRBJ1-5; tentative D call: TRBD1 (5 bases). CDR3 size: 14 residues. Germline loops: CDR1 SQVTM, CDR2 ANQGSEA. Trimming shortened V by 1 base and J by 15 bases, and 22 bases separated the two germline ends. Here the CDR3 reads CSVEVGRSEGNRHF. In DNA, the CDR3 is TGCAGCGTTGAAGTCGGGAGATCGGAGGGGAATAGGCATTTT.

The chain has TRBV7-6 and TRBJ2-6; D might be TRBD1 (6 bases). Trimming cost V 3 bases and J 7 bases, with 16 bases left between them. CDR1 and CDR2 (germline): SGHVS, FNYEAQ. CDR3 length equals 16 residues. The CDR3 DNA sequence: TGTGCCAGCAGCTTGGGAACTCAGGGGTACGCCAACGTCCTGACTTTC. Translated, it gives CASSLGTQGYANVLTF.

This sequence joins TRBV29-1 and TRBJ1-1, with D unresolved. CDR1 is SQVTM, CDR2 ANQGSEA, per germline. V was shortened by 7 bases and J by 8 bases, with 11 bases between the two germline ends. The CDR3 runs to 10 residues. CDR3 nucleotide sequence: TGCAGCGCGGGGTCGGCCGAAGCTTTCTTT. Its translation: CSAGSAEAFF. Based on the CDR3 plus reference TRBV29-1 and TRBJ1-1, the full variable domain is SAVISQKPSRDICQRGTSLTIQCQVDSQVTMMFWYRQQPGQSLTLIATANQGSEATYESGFVIDKFPISRPNLTFSTLTVSNMSPEDSSIYLCSAGSAEAFFGQGTRLTVV.

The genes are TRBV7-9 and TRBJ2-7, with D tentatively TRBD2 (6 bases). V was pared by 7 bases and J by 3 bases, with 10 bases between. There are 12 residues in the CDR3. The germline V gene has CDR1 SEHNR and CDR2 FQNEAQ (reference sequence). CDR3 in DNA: TGTGCCAGCACTAGCGAAAACTACGAGCAGTACTTC. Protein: CASTSENYEQYF. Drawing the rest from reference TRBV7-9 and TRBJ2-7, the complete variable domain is DTGVSQNPRHKITKRGQNVTFRCDPISEHNRLYWYRQTLGQGPEFLTYFQNEAQLEKSRLLSDRFSAERPKGSFSTLEIQRTEQGDSAMYLCASTSENYEQYFGPGTRLTVT.

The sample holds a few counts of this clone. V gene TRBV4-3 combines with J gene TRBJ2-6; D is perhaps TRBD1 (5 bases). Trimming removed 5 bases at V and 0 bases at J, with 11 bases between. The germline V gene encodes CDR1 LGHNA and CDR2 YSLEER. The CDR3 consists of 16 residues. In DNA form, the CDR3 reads TGCGCCAGCAGCATAGATAGGGGCTCTGGGGCCAACGTCCTGACTTTC. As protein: CASSIDRGSGANVLTF.